This is a list of T cell receptor beta chains from one sample in a study of identical twins. TCRdb reprocessed the 5' RACE reads via MiXCR and lists one record per CDR3 protein. The sample includes about 300,000 distinct CDR3 sequences, roughly 12% seen only once; the top ten take 7.2%. These data are also associated with another study on yellow fever vaccine responses in identical twins.

The sequenced material came from CD8+ T cells sorted from blood. The receptors were gathered from a woman between 18 and 29 years old in good health. The CDR3 runs from the conserved cysteine through the conserved F or W. A D gene is named only where the DNA matches it firmly. The size field is filled for only some rows; it gives once, few, many or a size class.

>TRBV27|TRBJ2-7|NA|few
TGTGCCAGCAGGGGCCAAACCCAGAGCTCCTACGAGCAGTACTTC
CASRGQTQSSYEQYF
>TRBV7-6|TRBJ2-5|NA|NA
TGTGCCAGCAGCTTATCCCACGGGGCGAGGGAGACCCAGTACTTC
CASSLSHGARETQYF
>TRBV28|TRBJ1-1|NA|few
TGTGCCAGCAGTTTCCCCGGGGTCAACACTGAAGCTTTCTTT
CASSFPGVNTEAFF
>TRBV6-1|TRBJ1-1|NA|few
TGTGCCAGCAGTGAAGAGTGGACGACTGAAGCTTTCTTT
CASSEEWTTEAFF
>TRBV7-9|TRBJ2-5|NA|NA
TGTGCCAGCAGCTTAGCGCACGGTGCCCAAGAGACCCAGTACTTC
CASSLAHGAQETQYF
>TRBV4-1|TRBJ1-2|TRBD1|few
TGCGCCAGCAGCCATGGGACAGGGGGCGGCGGCTACACCTTC
CASSHGTGGGGYTF
>TRBV6-1|TRBJ2-1|NA|NA
TGTGCCAGCAGTGATGGGCTGCCCTATTACAATGAGCAGTTCTTC
CASSDGLPYYNEQFF
>TRBV20-1|TRBJ2-7|TRBD1|NA
TGCAGTGCTAGCCACCAGGACAGGGGGCCGTACGAGCAGTACTTC
CSASHQDRGPYEQYF
>TRBV9|TRBJ2-5|TRBD2|NA
TGTGCCAGCAGCTCACTAGCGGGAGTAAGTGAGACCCAGTACTTC
CASSSLAGVSETQYF
>TRBV10-3|TRBJ2-6|NA|many
TGTGCCATCAGGGTGCCCGGCCTCTCTGGGGCCAACGTCCTGACTTTC
CAIRVPGLSGANVLTF
>TRBV4-1|TRBJ1-1|NA|few
TGCGCCAGCAGCCAAGAACAAGCTTTCTTT
CASSQEQAFF
>TRBV6-6|TRBJ2-1|TRBD2|many
TGTGCCAGCAACCAACTAGCGGAGCAGGAGGAGCAGTTCTTC
CASNQLAEQEEQFF
>TRBV6-5|TRBJ2-1|NA|NA
TGTGCCAGCAGTTCTAAACCTCTAGCGTCCTACAATGAGCAGTTCTTC
CASSSKPLASYNEQFF
>TRBV10-3|TRBJ2-7|TRBD1|NA
TGTGCCATCAGACCGGGACAGGGGGCGCGGTACGAGCAGTACTTC
CAIRPGQGARYEQYF
>TRBV3-1|TRBJ2-5|NA|many
TGTGCCAGCAGCCAAGGTGGGGAGCAAGAGACCCAGTACTTC
CASSQGGEQETQYF
>TRBV9|TRBJ1-1|NA|few
TGTGCCAGCAGCGTAGCTGGGACACTGAACACTGAAGCTTTCTTT
CASSVAGTLNTEAFF
>TRBV11-2|TRBJ2-3|NA|few
TGTGCCAGCAGCTTAGTTCTGTTCGGACGAACTAGCACAGATACGCAGTATTTT
CASSLVLFGRTSTDTQYF
>TRBV28|TRBJ2-1|NA|NA
TGTGCCAGCAGTTTAATGACCGGTGGGCTCTGGGGCAATGAGCAGTTCTTC
CASSLMTGGLWGNEQFF
>TRBV5-5|TRBJ2-2|NA|few
TGTGCCAGCAGCTTTTACGACACCGGGGAGCTGTTTTTT
CASSFYDTGELFF
>TRBV28|TRBJ2-4|NA|NA
TGTGCCAGCAGCAAAAAGACACTAGCCAAAGACATTCAGTACTTC
CASSKKTLAKDIQYF
>TRBV12-3/TRBV12-4|TRBJ1-1|NA|few
TGTGCCAGCAGTCCGCCCAGGTTTGGAATCACTGAAGCTTTCTTT
CASSPPRFGITEAFF
>TRBV7-9|TRBJ2-3|TRBD1|few
TGTGCCAGCAGCGACGGGACAGAGGACCCCACAGATACGCAGTATTTT
CASSDGTEDPTDTQYF
>TRBV4-1|TRBJ2-1|NA|many
TGCGCCAGCAGCCAAGATGTGGGTGAGCAGTTCTTC
CASSQDVGEQFF
>TRBV12-3/TRBV12-4|TRBJ2-1|TRBD1|few
TGTGCCAGCAGTTCAGGGGGCTTGGGGAAGTTCTTC
CASSSGGLGKFF
>TRBV25-1|TRBJ2-1|NA|once
TGTGCCAGCAGTGACGCGGCCCTTCCATACAATGAGCAGTTCTTC
CASSDAALPYNEQFF
>TRBV13|TRBJ2-1|TRBD1|few
TGTGCCAGCAGATCGCAGGGGGAGAGCTCCTACAATGAGCAGTTCTTC
CASRSQGESSYNEQFF
>TRBV9|TRBJ2-7|NA|NA
TGTGCCAGCAGCCCCCGGGGCCCAGACGACTACGAGCAGTACTTC
CASSPRGPDDYEQYF
>TRBV12-3/TRBV12-4|TRBJ2-1|NA|few
TGTGCCAGCAGTTTAGTGACATACAATGAGCAGTTCTTC
CASSLVTYNEQFF
>TRBV4-1|TRBJ2-1|NA|few
TGCGCCAGCAGCCAAGTGGTGGGGGCGGATGAGCAGTTCTTC
CASSQVVGADEQFF
>TRBV4-1|TRBJ2-5|NA|NA
TGCGCCAGCAGCCAAGATAGGGCAAGCCAAGAGACCCAGTACTTC
CASSQDRASQETQYF
>TRBV28|TRBJ2-1|TRBD2|few
TGTGCCAGCAGTTCAACCAGACTGACTAGCGGGGGGCCAATTGAGCAGTTCTTC
CASSSTRLTSGGPIEQFF
>TRBV6-5|TRBJ2-5|NA|NA
TGTGCCAGCAGTTACGGACCGGGGATTCAAGAGACCCAGTACTTC
CASSYGPGIQETQYF
>TRBV5-1|TRBJ2-1|NA|few
TGCGCCAGCAGCTGGCGTGGGGATGAGCAGTTCTTC
CASSWRGDEQFF
>TRBV12-5|TRBJ1-2|TRBD1|NA
TGTGCTAGTGGACAAACGCCGACCCCCGACAGGGATGGCTACACCTTC
CASGQTPTPDRDGYTF
>TRBV29-1|TRBJ1-1|NA|many
TGCAGCGTCCCCGTGGTGGGTCCGAACACTGAAGCTTTCTTT
CSVPVVGPNTEAFF
>TRBV28|TRBJ2-5|TRBD2|few
TGTGCCAGCAGTTCCAGACTAGCGGGAGTTATGGAGACCCAGTACTTC
CASSSRLAGVMETQYF
>TRBV20-1|TRBJ1-1|NA|NA
TGCAGTGCTAGAGGTCCCACTTCGAACACTGAAGCTTTCTTT
CSARGPTSNTEAFF
>TRBV12-3/TRBV12-4|TRBJ2-1|TRBD2|NA
TGTGCCAGCATAGAGAGCGGGGGGTCTTCCTACAATGAGCAGTTCTTC
CASIESGGSSYNEQFF
>TRBV29-1|TRBJ2-7|TRBD2|many
TGCAGCGTTGCTGGGCCTAGCGGGAGGGCTTTCGACGAGCAGTACTTC
CSVAGPSGRAFDEQYF
>TRBV3-1|TRBJ2-2|TRBD2|few
TGTGCCAGCAGCCCAGACTCCCCCGGACCGGTAGCGGGAGGGCAGCTGTTTTTT
CASSPDSPGPVAGGQLFF
>TRBV20-1|TRBJ2-2|NA|NA
TGCAGTGCTAGACCATACAGAGAATGGCCGGGCACCGGGGAGCTGTTTTTT
CSARPYREWPGTGELFF
>TRBV7-9|TRBJ1-6|NA|few
TGTGCCAGCAGCTACAGGGACCCCTATAATTCACCCCTCCACTTT
CASSYRDPYNSPLHF
>TRBV4-1|TRBJ1-5|NA|many
TGCGCCAGCAGCCAAGATGCACAGGGACTTAATCAGCCCCAGCATTTT
CASSQDAQGLNQPQHF
>TRBV2|TRBJ2-3|NA|many
TGTGCCAGCAGAGGGCCAATCATGGGATCCGATACGCAGTATTTT
CASRGPIMGSDTQYF
>TRBV20-1|TRBJ2-1|TRBD2|NA
TGCAGGGCGGGGGGGAGCTCCTACAATGAGCAGTTCTTC
CRAGGSSYNEQFF